These T cell receptor beta chains were read from a single sample in a study of tumor and adjacent non-tumor tissue in lung cancer. TCRdb used MiXCR to reprocess the multiplex PCR reads, holding one entry per CDR3 protein. This sample has some 71,000 distinct CDR3 sequences, with 55% to 80% found just once. Sequenced sample: lung tumor tissue. The receptor source for this set is a woman aged 40 to 50 with non-small cell lung cancer. The CDR3 runs from the conserved cysteine through the conserved F or W. A D gene is named only where the DNA matches it firmly. Rows give clone size only sometimes, using once, few, many, or a class for an expanded clone.

DNA,CDR3,J,size,V,D
TGTGCCAACAGCTTGGGAGAGACCCAGTACTTC,CANSLGETQYF,TRBJ2-5,few,TRBV5-6,NA
TGCAGCGTTGAAAGAATGACTAGCGGGAGAGGGGGTGAGCAGTTCTTC,CSVERMTSGRGGEQFF,TRBJ2-1,NA,TRBV29-1,TRBD2
TGTGCCAGCAGCTTGAACAGGGCCTACGAGCAGTACTTC,CASSLNRAYEQYF,TRBJ2-7,many,TRBV5-5,NA
TGCAGCCCCAAAACTTCCTCCTACGAGCAGTACTTC,CSPKTSSYEQYF,TRBJ2-7,many,TRBV29-1,NA
TGTGCCAGCAGCCAACTAGCAATCACGGGGAATGAGCAGTTCTTC,CASSQLAITGNEQFF,TRBJ2-1,many,TRBV6-6,NA
TGCGCCAAAACAAGGGGGCCATGGGAGACCCAGTACTTC,CAKTRGPWETQYF,TRBJ2-5,many,TRBV10-1,TRBD1
TGCGCCAGCAGTTATTACAAGACAGCAACTAATGAAAAACTGTTTTTT,CASSYYKTATNEKLFF,TRBJ1-4,many,TRBV5-1,NA
TGTGCCTGCCAGTACGGTGAAAAACTGTTTTTT,CACQYGEKLFF,TRBJ1-4,NA,TRBV7-9,NA
TGCAGTGCGCCAGGGACAGGCAAAGAGCAGTTCTTC,CSAPGTGKEQFF,TRBJ2-1,many,TRBV20-1,TRBD1
TGTGCCAGCAGTTACGGGCTGTGGCGTGGGGCTCAATTC,CASSYGLWRGAQF,TRBJ2-7,once,TRBV6-2/TRBV6-3,NA
TGCGCCAGCCTACCTCGGGTCGGGAGTACTCCCTACGAGCAGTACTTC,CASLPRVGSTPYEQYF,TRBJ2-7,NA,TRBV10-1,NA
TGTGCCAGCAGTGAAGGAGCGTGGGGCGGCGATGAGCAGTTCTTC,CASSEGAWGGDEQFF,TRBJ2-1,many,TRBV6-1,NA
TGTGCCAGCAACTTAGGGTGGAGGTCTTATGAGCAGTTCTTC,CASNLGWRSYEQFF,TRBJ2-1,NA,TRBV11-3,NA
TGCAGTGCTAATGCCTGGCAGGGGAACTACGAGCGGTACTTC,CSANAWQGNYERYF,TRBJ2-7,NA,TRBV20-1,NA
TGTGCCAGCAGCTTAATGGGACAGGGAATTAATTACGAGCAGTACTTC,CASSLMGQGINYEQYF,TRBJ2-7,NA,TRBV5-6,TRBD1
TGCGCCAGCAGCCAAGGGATTGGGTCGGGAGGGTACAATGAGCAGTTCTTC,CASSQGIGSGGYNEQFF,TRBJ2-1,many,TRBV4-1,TRBD2
TGCGCCAGCAGCCCCGGACTCCCGAACTATCAGCCCCAGTATTTT,CASSPGLPNYQPQYF,TRBJ2-3,NA,TRBV4-1,NA
TGTGCCAGCAGCTTGAGTGAAGTTCCTCATGAGTTCTTC,CASSLSEVPHEFF,TRBJ2-1,NA,TRBV5-6,NA
TGCACCAGCAGCTTCGGGACTAGCTGGGGCAATGAGCAGTTCTTC,CTSSFGTSWGNEQFF,TRBJ2-1,NA,TRBV5-1,TRBD2
TGTGCCAGCAGCTCATCCGCCGAAACAAGCGGGAGGGCGTCGGGGGTTTCGAATACGCAGTATTTT,CASSSSAETSGRASGVSNTQYF,TRBJ2-3,NA,TRBV7-9,TRBD2
TGCAGTGCGAGAGGGGTTGGGAAGCTGTTTTTT,CSARGVGKLFF,TRBJ2-2,NA,TRBV29-1,NA
TGTGCTAGCAGGCACAGGTCGGGCGGGGAGCTGTTTTTT,CASRHRSGGELFF,TRBJ2-2,NA,TRBV6-1,NA
TGTGCCAGCAGCTTCGGGACAGGTCATGCCTACGAGCAGTGCTTC,CASSFGTGHAYEQCF,TRBJ2-7,NA,TRBV5-4,TRBD1
TGTGCCAGCAGGACACTAGCTGGAGGGACAGATACGCGGTATTTT,CASRTLAGGTDTRYF,TRBJ2-3,NA,TRBV6-2/TRBV6-3,NA
TGTGCCACGGAAGGAACCGACCTCTACGAGCAGTACTTC,CATEGTDLYEQYF,TRBJ2-7,many,TRBV28,NA
TGTGCCAGCAGCTCAGACACAGATACGCAGTATTTT,CASSSDTDTQYF,TRBJ2-3,many,TRBV11-2,NA
TGTGCCTACAAATCCAGGAGGAACACCTGGGAGCTGTTTTTT,CAYKSRRNTWELFF,TRBJ2-2,NA,TRBV6-5,NA